This T cell receptor (beta chain) appears in the sequencing data of a study of PD-L1 blockade in urothelial cancer. Data came from immunoSEQ multiplex PCR; TCRdb stores just in-frame clones and leaves some out. This sample has roughly 44,000 clones, with roughly 78% found just once. The sequences come from PBMCs, collected around atezolizumab (anti-PD-L1) treatment. The origin of this receptor is a man in his 70s with urothelial cancer.

For the CDR3, the DNA is TGTGCCAGCAGTGAAGCAAGGGGTAACTATGGCTACACCTTC. Protein product: CASSEARGNYGYTF. The chain has TRBV6-1 and TRBJ1-2; TRBD1 is a possible D gene (5 bases). The CDR3 spans 14 residues. Germline V gives CDR1 MNHNS, CDR2 SASEGT. V was clipped by 0 bases and J by 1 base, with 6 bases between them.